There are many counts of the clone carrying this TCR beta chain. This CDR3 region has 15 residues. The V end lost 0 bases, the J end lost 8 bases, and 13 bases lay between the germline ends. Looked up from germline, CDR1 is MGHRA and CDR2 is YSYEKL. The time point is: after trial treatment. Treatment meaning: LDRT plus nivolumab, ipilimumab, low-dose cyclophosphamide and aspirin (RACIN trial). Treatment combined nivolumab, ipilimumab, aspirin, low-dose cyclophosphamide and low-dose radiotherapy in a dose-escalation trial. This sample stems from a study of low-dose radiotherapy and immunotherapy resistance in tumors. Gene-specific TRAV and TRBV primers were used for first-strand cDNA, covering alpha and beta chains. The authors amplified TCRs for 20 to 25 PCR cycles with a constant-region primer and a V-primer adapter. Amplification (by in vitro transcription) was performed on isolated mRNA. Using its own MiXCR run on the reads, TCRdb lists one record per CDR3 protein. The repertoire holds 35,000 to 50,000 distinct CDR3 sequences, with 25% to 30% as singletons.

The rearrangement links TRBV4-1 to TRBJ2-2; D perhaps matches TRBD2 (6 bases). The receptor comes from a male donor with prostate cancer. The sample here was PBMCs, taken after low-dose radiotherapy plus immunotherapy. The chain's CDR3 is CASSQESQGGGELFF. CDR3 in DNA: TGCGCCAGCAGCCAAGAATCCCAGGGAGGAGGGGAGCTGTTTTTT.